One sample yielded the 9 T cell receptor beta chains listed below, sequenced in a study of blood T cell repertoires in COVID-19. Assay: immunoSEQ multiplex PCR; the TCRdb copy retains only in-frame clones and omits some. This table holds 180,000 or so clones, 80% to 90% found once. Sequenced input: peripheral blood. The receptors shown here come from a human donor with active or convalescent COVID-19. The donor label of this sample is uncertain.

The rearrangement uses TRBV18 and TRBJ1-4; D is unclear. CDR1 KGHSH and CDR2 LQKENI come from the germline V gene. V dropped 0 bases and J dropped 4 bases, with 12 bases sitting between them. The CDR3 length is 16 residues. CDR3 DNA: TGTGCCAGCTCACCACCACCCGCGGCCAATAATGAAAAACTGTTTTTT. It yields the protein CASSPPPAANNEKLFF.

This rearrangement joins TRBV28 to TRBJ2-7, with D possibly being TRBD1 (5 bases). The CDR3 covers 15 residues. Germline CDR1 is MDHEN and CDR2 is SYDVKM. V was cut by 4 bases and J by 3 bases, with 16 bases left in between. CDR3 DNA sequence: TGTGCCAGCAGTTCCCCAGTCATTCAGGGCTACGAGCAGTACTTC. It translates to CASSSPVIQGYEQYF. The full variable domain, in which reference TRBV28 and TRBJ2-7 provide the parts outside the CDR3, is DVKVTQSSRYLVKRTGEKVFLECVQDMDHENMFWYRQDPGLGLRLIYFSYDVKMKEKGDIPEGYSVSREKKERFSLILESASTNQTSMYLCASSSPVIQGYEQYFGPGTRLTVT.

This clone was observed a handful of times. The chain is built from TRBV27 and TRBJ2-2, with a tentative D call TRBD1 (6 bases). The V gene lost 8 bases and the J gene lost 0 bases, with 13 bases spanning the gap. From germline, CDR1 is MNHEY and CDR2 SMNVEV (reference sequence). The CDR3 covers 15 residues. CDR3 loop: CASRSDSSNTGELFF. The CDR3 nucleotides read TGTGCCAGCCGATCGGACAGTTCGAACACCGGGGAGCTGTTTTTT.

The chain is built from TRBV7-2 and TRBJ2-5; a weak D match, TRBD2 (7 bases). V was cut by 5 bases and J by 7 bases, with 20 bases left in between. Germline lookup yields CDR1 SGHTA and CDR2 FQGNSA. The CDR3 contains 15 residues. The CDR3 DNA is TGTGCCAGCAGCCGCTTATATGGGGAGGGGGGGACCCAGTACTTC. It is translated as CASSRLYGEGGTQYF.

The V and J genes are TRBV4-1 and TRBJ2-7; possibly TRBD1 for D (6 bases). This CDR3 spans 14 amino acids. CDR1 and CDR2 from the germline V gene are MGHRA and YSYEKL. Deletions cut 3 bases from V and 2 bases from J, with 11 bases between. The CDR3 sequence: CASSHRDTAYEQYF. In DNA, the CDR3 is TGCGCCAGCAGCCACCGGGACACCGCCTACGAGCAGTACTTC.

The chain combines TRBV6-5 with TRBJ2-3; 8 bases line up with TRBD1. Germline assignment: CDR1 MNHEY and CDR2 SVGAGI. The CDR3 has 14 amino acids. J was trimmed by 3 bases and V by 5 bases; bases with no gene match: 4. The CDR3 coding sequence is TGTGCCAGCAGTAAACGACAGGGGACAGATACGCAGTATTTT. Translation: CASSKRQGTDTQYF.

The chain combines TRBV6-6 with TRBJ2-3; perhaps TRBD2 as D (6 bases). Germline V CDR1 and CDR2: MNHNY, SVGAGI (reference sequence). The ends were cut back, 6 bases at V and 0 bases at J, with 13 bases in the middle. The CDR3 spans 15 residues. CDR3 in amino acids: CASSRPGASTDTQYF. CDR3 in DNA: TGTGCCAGCAGCCGCCCGGGAGCGAGCACAGATACGCAGTATTTT.

V gene TRBV18 combines with J gene TRBJ2-2, with 8 bases matching TRBD1. CDR3 length equals 17 residues. CDR1 and CDR2 from the germline V gene are KGHSH and LQKENI. With 0 bases clipped from V and 4 bases from J, the junction kept 7 bases outside the gene matches. The CDR3 sequence: CASSPPDRAYGTGELFF. The DNA for the CDR3 is TGTGCCAGCTCACCACCGGACAGGGCGTACGGCACCGGGGAGCTGTTTTTT.

The rearrangement joins TRBV19 to TRBJ2-5, with TRBD1 as a possible D gene (5 bases). V lost 3 bases, J lost 7 bases, and 18 bases lay in between. Germline assignment: CDR1 LNHDA and CDR2 SQIVND (reference sequence). The CDR3 consists of 15 residues. In nucleotides, the CDR3 is TGTGCCAGTAGTATTCAGGGCCAGACAAGAGGGACCCAGTACTTC. This gives the protein CASSIQGQTRGTQYF.